These T cell receptor beta chains were read from a single sample in a study of T cell responses to AZD1222 COVID-19 vaccine. Data came from immunoSEQ multiplex PCR; TCRdb stores just in-frame clones and leaves some out. The data show roughly 140,000 clones, 90% seen once. This material consisted of peripheral blood, taken on day 0 of AZD1222 vaccination. The receptor set was obtained from an adult in good health. Each CDR3 is given with its conserved first and last residue. A D gene is named only where the DNA matches it firmly. Clone size appears in some rows only: once, few, many, or a class for an expanded clone.

TRBV28	TRBJ2-3	.	.	TGTGCCAGCAGTTTACCCCTATCGGGACCCAGTATGCCAGATACGCAGTATTTT	CASSLPLSGPSMPDTQYF
TRBV12-3/TRBV12-4	TRBJ2-5	.	.	TGTGCCAGCAGTTTTTCTTCCCAAGAGACCCAGTACTTC	CASSFSSQETQYF
TRBV15	TRBJ2-1	.	.	TGTGCCACCAGCAGACGGATAGGCGATGAGCAGTTCTTC	CATSRRIGDEQFF
TRBV3-1/TRBV3-2	TRBJ1-2	.	.	TGTGCCAGCAGCGGCGACCCAGGACAAAACTATGGCTACACCTTC	CASSGDPGQNYGYTF
TRBV19	TRBJ1-2	.	.	TGTGCCAGTAGTTTCGGGACAACCTATGGCTACACCTTC	CASSFGTTYGYTF
TRBV25-1	TRBJ1-1	.	.	TGTGCCAGCAGCATGATCCCTACAACAAGGGTCGGCACTGAAGCTTTCTTT	CASSMIPTTRVGTEAFF
TRBV9	TRBJ2-1	.	.	TGTGCCAGCAGCGTAGAGGGCAGGGATACCAATGAGCAGTTCTTC	CASSVEGRDTNEQFF
TRBV24-1	TRBJ1-5	.	.	TGTGCCACCAGTGATTTAGGGGGGGCATGGAATCAGCCCCAGCATTTT	CATSDLGGAWNQPQHF
TRBV19	TRBJ1-1	.	.	TGTGCCAGTATTATGAACACTGAAGCTTTCTTT	CASIMNTEAFF
TRBV7-8	TRBJ2-3	TRBD2	.	TGTGCCAGCAGCCGAGGACTAGCGGGAGTGGATACGCAGTATTTT	CASSRGLAGVDTQYF
TRBV7-9	TRBJ2-7	TRBD2	.	TGTGCCAGCAGCATTTTTAGCGGGAGGGCGCCCTACGAGCAGTACTTC	CASSIFSGRAPYEQYF
TRBV9	TRBJ2-7	TRBD1	.	TGTGCCAGCAGCGTAGGAGGACAGGGCCCCTACGAGCAGTACTTC	CASSVGGQGPYEQYF
TRBV19	TRBJ2-7	.	.	TGTGCCAGTAGTGGGGCGGGACGGACGGGGGTAACCTACGAGCAGTACTTC	CASSGAGRTGVTYEQYF
TRBV19	TRBJ1-1	TRBD1	.	TGTGCCAGTAGAAGACAGGGCATGAACACTGAAGCTTTCTTT	CASRRQGMNTEAFF
TRBV18	TRBJ2-7	.	.	TGTGCCAGCTCACCAGCCCCCGGGCAGGCGCCCTCCTACGAGCAGTACTTC	CASSPAPGQAPSYEQYF
TRBV11-3	TRBJ1-1	.	.	TGTGCCAGCAGCCCACTCGGAGGTGGGTCGGACACTGAAGCTTTCTTT	CASSPLGGGSDTEAFF
TRBV2	TRBJ1-2	TRBD1	.	TGTGCCAGCAGTGAAGAGGGGGCAAACTATGGCTACACCTTC	CASSEEGANYGYTF
TRBV19	TRBJ2-5	.	.	TGTGCCAGTAGTATGGGGGCGGGATATGGAGAGACCCAGTACTTC	CASSMGAGYGETQYF
TRBV15	TRBJ2-1	.	.	TGTGCCACCAAAGACGGCGGGAACCCCTACAATGAGCAGTTCTTC	CATKDGGNPYNEQFF
TRBV15	TRBJ1-1	.	.	TGTGCCACCAGCAGACTCTTGGGAGGTGAAGCTTTCTTT	CATSRLLGGEAFF
TRBV11-2	TRBJ2-1	.	.	TGTGCCAGCAGCCTGCGTACCAGCTCCTACAATGAGCAGTTCTTC	CASSLRTSSYNEQFF
TRBV28	TRBJ2-1	.	.	TGTGCCAGCAGTCCCAATACGGAAGACAATGAGCAGTTCTTC	CASSPNTEDNEQFF
TRBV2	TRBJ1-2	TRBD1	.	TGTGCCAGCAGTGAAAACAGGGGAGGATATGGCTACACCTTC	CASSENRGGYGYTF
TRBV11-2	TRBJ2-4	TRBD1	.	TGTGCCAGCAGCCCACCAGGGACAGGGGGCTCCAAAAACATTCAGTACTTC	CASSPPGTGGSKNIQYF
TRBV13	TRBJ1-3	.	once	TGTGCCAGCAGCTTAGGCCCAAGGGGTATTACCATATATTTT	CASSLGPRGITIYF
TRBV11-3	TRBJ2-5	.	.	TGTGCCAGCAGCTCCGACAGCCAAGAGACCCAGTACTTC	CASSSDSQETQYF
TRBV11-2	TRBJ2-7	TRBD2	.	TGTGCCAGCAGCCATCGATGGACTAGCGGGACCCACGAGCAGTACTTC	CASSHRWTSGTHEQYF
TRBV14	TRBJ1-1	.	few	TGTGCCAGCAGCCAAGCCCTGAACACTGAAGCTTTCTTT	CASSQALNTEAFF
TRBV7-2	TRBJ2-7	TRBD2	.	TGTGCCAGCAGCTACACCGGGACTAGCTTCTCGAGGCAGTACTTC	CASSYTGTSFSRQYF
TRBV6-2/TRBV6-3	TRBJ1-1	TRBD1	.	TGTGCCAGCAGTTACTCTAGAACAGGGGGCAGTGGGGAAGCTTTCTTT	CASSYSRTGGSGEAFF
TRBV7-2	TRBJ2-2	.	.	TGTGCCAGCAGCTTAGTCTGGCTAGCGACGAACACCGGGGAGCTGTTTTTT	CASSLVWLATNTGELFF
TRBV28	TRBJ2-7	.	.	TGTGCCAGCAGTTTTGGGAACTCCTACGAGCAGTACTTC	CASSFGNSYEQYF
TRBV6-5	TRBJ1-1	.	.	TGTGCCAGCAGGGACGTAGGGAAGGCTGAAGCTTTCTTT	CASRDVGKAEAFF
TRBV6-2/TRBV6-3	TRBJ2-7	TRBD2	once	TGTGCCAGCAGTAGGACTAGCGGAGGGGCCAAAAACTACGAGCAGTACTTC	CASSRTSGGAKNYEQYF
TRBV28	TRBJ2-1	TRBD1	once	TGTGCCAGCAGTGGGACAGGGGACGCCGACTATGAGCAGTTCTTC	CASSGTGDADYEQFF
TRBV27	TRBJ2-2	TRBD1	.	TGTGCCAGCAGTCCCACAGGGGGCGCATCGTCCGGGGAGCTGTTTTTT	CASSPTGGASSGELFF
TRBV7-8	TRBJ2-2	.	.	TGTGCCAGCAGCTCCGGGCCAGAGGAAACGAACACCGGGGAGCTGTTTTTT	CASSSGPEETNTGELFF
TRBV5-1	TRBJ2-2	.	.	TGCGCCAGCAGCGAGACAGAACTCAACACCGGGGAGCTGTTTTTT	CASSETELNTGELFF
TRBV3-1/TRBV3-2	TRBJ2-1	.	.	TGTGCCAGCAGCCAATTCAGGGGCTCCTACAATGAGCAGTTCTTC	CASSQFRGSYNEQFF
TRBV6-1	TRBJ2-5	TRBD2	once	TGTGCCAGCAGTGAACTGGCGATGCCGGGACTACAAGAGACCCAGTACTTC	CASSELAMPGLQETQYF
TRBV5-1	TRBJ2-3	.	.	TGCGCCAGCAGCTTGGAGGGACGATTAGATACGCAGTATTTT	CASSLEGRLDTQYF
TRBV24-1	TRBJ1-2	TRBD1	.	TGTGCCACCAGTGATTTTGGACAGGGCTCTGGCTACACCTTC	CATSDFGQGSGYTF
TRBV28	TRBJ1-5	.	.	TGTGCCAGCAGTCTCTCTTCGACAGATTACCCCTATTTT	CASSLSSTDYPYF
TRBV6-2/TRBV6-3	TRBJ2-7	TRBD2	.	TGTGCCAGCAGCCAGCGTCTAGCGGGAGGTCCCCCCGGGGAGCAGTACTTC	CASSQRLAGGPPGEQYF
TRBV5-1	TRBJ2-1	TRBD1	.	TGCGCCAGCAGCTACAGGGGGCCCTATGAGCAGTTCTTC	CASSYRGPYEQFF
TRBV7-6	TRBJ2-2	TRBD1	.	TGTGCCAGCAGCTGGTCCGGGACAGTAAACACCGGGGAGCTGTTTTTT	CASSWSGTVNTGELFF
TRBV6-2/TRBV6-3	TRBJ1-5	TRBD1	.	TGTGCCAGCAGTTACACGACAGGGGGACATCAGCCCCAGCATTTT	CASSYTTGGHQPQHF
TRBV6-5	TRBJ2-3	.	.	TGTGCCAGCAGTTTCCAACCAAACCCGGGGCCAGATACGCAGTATTTT	CASSFQPNPGPDTQYF
TRBV13	TRBJ1-4	.	once	TGTGCCAGCACCCTCGGAGGGACTAATGAAAAACTGTTTTTT	CASTLGGTNEKLFF
TRBV25-1	TRBJ2-7	.	.	TGTGCCAGCAGGATAGGAACCTACGAGCAGTACTTC	CASRIGTYEQYF
TRBV7-2	TRBJ1-2	.	.	TGTGCCAGCAGCTTAAGGGCCTTAGATCGCTACACCTTC	CASSLRALDRYTF
TRBV4-3	TRBJ1-5	.	.	TGCGCCAGCAGCCCCGGGGCGGGGGCTGGTCCCCAGCATTTT	CASSPGAGAGPQHF
TRBV7-9	TRBJ2-3	TRBD2	.	TGTGCCATGTCCGGGACTAGCGGGATTGATACGCAGTATTTT	CAMSGTSGIDTQYF
TRBV11-2	TRBJ1-2	.	.	TGTGCCAGCAGCTTAGGGGCGGGGGCAGGCTATGGCTACACCTTC	CASSLGAGAGYGYTF
TRBV20-1	TRBJ2-2	TRBD2	once	TGCAGTGCTAGTGAGAGACTAGCGGGAGGAAACGGGGAGCTGTTTTTT	CSASERLAGGNGELFF
TRBV7-2	TRBJ2-3	TRBD2	.	TGTGCCAGCAGCCGGCGGGAGGTTAGCACAGATACGCAGTATTTT	CASSRREVSTDTQYF
TRBV7-8	TRBJ2-2	.	.	TGTGCCAGCAGCTTAGAGGGTGGGATCGGGGAGCTGTTTTTT	CASSLEGGIGELFF